This T cell receptor (beta chain) was captured in a study of cytomegalovirus exposure and HLA in healthy donors. Assay used: immunoSEQ multiplex PCR; TCRdb lists only in-frame clones, some missing. The repertoire holds 130,000 to 150,000 clones, roughly 89% seen once, with less than 5.5% in the top ten. The ends were cut back, 8 bases at V and 0 bases at J, with 16 bases in the middle. The CDR3 sequence is 15 residues long. Sequenced: PBMCs. V and J are TRBV23-1 and TRBJ1-1, with no clear D. TRBV23-1 is labeled an ORF, and its function is uncertain. This sequence was found in a man younger than 30 in good health and CMV-seropositive. CDR3 region: CASSSCRGMNTEAFF. The CDR3 DNA is TGCGCCAGCTCCTCCTGCCGAGGGATGAACACTGAAGCTTTCTTT.